This entry describes one T cell receptor (beta chain). Its target is not known. This CDR3 contains 16 residues. The germline V gene has CDR1 SGHDT and CDR2 YYEEEE. The germline V and J ends were trimmed by 4 bases and 3 bases, with 19 bases remaining between them. This sample was taken from a study of T cell responses to AZD1222 COVID-19 vaccine. General study results and limits: Mostly white British, mostly female donors; authors suggested clonal diversity may be underestimated. The study found Spike-specific TCR breadth and depth rose after two AZD1222 doses. Spike as a whole was targeted by vaccine-associated CD4 TCRs, dominant at 160-218 and 743-854.

The protocol was immunoSEQ multiplex PCR, while the TCRdb copy is restricted to in-frame clones and leaves out a portion. This sample carries roughly 180,000 clones, roughly nine tenths of them seen once, and the ten largest clones take about 1.9%. This sequence originates from an adult in good health. The source material was peripheral blood, sampled on day 0 of AZD1222 vaccination. This chain uses TRBV5-6 with TRBJ1-2, with D hard to call. The DNA of the CDR3 is TGTGCCAGCAGCCTTGGCCCCGAAGGGTTCGACTATGGCTACACCTTC. Translating it yields CASSLGPEGFDYGYTF.